This T cell receptor beta chain was identified during a study of blood T cell repertoires in COVID-19. Germline CDR1 SGDLS, CDR2 YYNGEE. Unmatched junction bases numbered 0, after V lost 0 bases and J lost 5 bases. The CDR3 runs to 14 residues. TCRdb's copy holds only in-frame clones and misses some; the assay was immunoSEQ multiplex PCR. The table shows 150,000 to 200,000 clones, with about 88% occurring only once. J is TRBJ2-2 and V is TRBV9; 8 bases are shared with TRBD2. The clonotype originates from a man aged 65 to 85 with active or convalescent COVID-19. The sequencing sample was made of peripheral blood. CDR3 DNA: TGTGCCAGCAGCGTAGGACTAGCGACCGGGGAGCTGTTTTTT. Amino acid sequence: CASSVGLATGELFF.